These T cell receptor beta chains were read from a single sample in a study of shared clonotypes between healthy human individuals. The method was immunoSEQ multiplex PCR; TCRdb's version includes in-frame clones alone and lacks a portion of them. In the table there are hundreds of thousands of clones, 96% of which are singletons. The sequencing input was naive CD8+ T cells sorted from blood. All receptors come from a woman aged 25 to 39 in good health. The CDR3 runs from the conserved cysteine through the conserved F or W. D genes are given only for firm matches. The size entry is marked missing in some rows and otherwise reads once, few, many or a size class.

cdr3_length: 16; d_call: .; clone_size: .; j_call: TRBJ2-3; v_call: TRBV6-5; cdr3_aa: CASSYKGGGRPDTQYF; cdr3_nt: TGTGCCAGCAGTTACAAGGGTGGGGGGAGGCCCGATACGCAGTATTTT
cdr3_length: 15; d_call: .; clone_size: once; j_call: TRBJ2-7; v_call: TRBV4-1; cdr3_aa: CASSLTRLSSHEQYF; cdr3_nt: TGCGCCAGCAGCCTGACTAGACTCTCGTCCCACGAGCAGTACTTC
cdr3_length: 14; d_call: .; clone_size: .; j_call: TRBJ2-1; v_call: TRBV6-1; cdr3_aa: CAIRPGGSYNEQFF; cdr3_nt: TGTGCCATCAGGCCAGGCGGGTCCTACAATGAGCAGTTCTTC
cdr3_length: 14; d_call: .; clone_size: .; j_call: TRBJ2-5; v_call: TRBV29-1; cdr3_aa: CSVVPGHLQETQYF; cdr3_nt: TGCAGCGTTGTACCGGGACACCTCCAAGAGACCCAGTACTTC
cdr3_length: 14; d_call: TRBD1; clone_size: .; j_call: TRBJ2-7; v_call: TRBV5-6; cdr3_aa: CASSPRTGYHEQYF; cdr3_nt: TGTGCCAGCAGCCCGAGGACAGGGTACCACGAGCAGTACTTC
cdr3_length: 20; d_call: TRBD2; clone_size: .; j_call: TRBJ2-3; v_call: TRBV27; cdr3_aa: CASSLSGYMAGEMSTDTQYF; cdr3_nt: TGTGCCAGCAGTTTATCGGGTTATATGGCGGGGGAGATGAGCACAGATACGCAGTATTTT
cdr3_length: 16; d_call: .; clone_size: .; j_call: TRBJ1-5; v_call: TRBV4-1; cdr3_aa: CASSQGYLEGGQPQHF; cdr3_nt: TGCGCCAGCAGCCAAGGATACTTGGAGGGTGGTCAGCCCCAGCATTTT
cdr3_length: 13; d_call: .; clone_size: .; j_call: TRBJ2-1; v_call: TRBV28; cdr3_aa: CASRFQTHNEQFF; cdr3_nt: TGTGCCAGCAGGTTCCAGACCCACAATGAGCAGTTCTTC
cdr3_length: 15; d_call: TRBD2; clone_size: .; j_call: TRBJ2-3; v_call: TRBV2; cdr3_aa: CASGRTSGSTDTQYF; cdr3_nt: TGTGCCAGCGGCCGGACTAGCGGCAGCACAGATACGCAGTATTTT
cdr3_length: 14; d_call: TRBD2; clone_size: .; j_call: TRBJ2-7; v_call: TRBV19; cdr3_aa: CASSIQREKYEQYF; cdr3_nt: TGTGCCAGTAGTATCCAGCGGGAGAAGTACGAGCAGTACTTC
cdr3_length: 15; d_call: TRBD1; clone_size: once; j_call: TRBJ2-7; v_call: TRBV27; cdr3_aa: CASSLDRGIFYEQYF; cdr3_nt: TGTGCCAGCAGTTTAGACAGGGGTATTTTCTACGAGCAGTACTTC
cdr3_length: 11; d_call: .; clone_size: .; j_call: TRBJ2-3; v_call: TRBV9; cdr3_aa: CASSPDRTQYF; cdr3_nt: TGTGCCAGCAGCCCCGACAGAACGCAGTATTTT
cdr3_length: 16; d_call: .; clone_size: .; j_call: TRBJ2-5; v_call: TRBV5-1; cdr3_aa: CASSPTGQKGRETQYF; cdr3_nt: TGCGCCAGCAGCCCAACGGGACAAAAAGGGAGGGAGACCCAGTACTTC
cdr3_length: 11; d_call: .; clone_size: .; j_call: TRBJ2-1; v_call: TRBV30; cdr3_aa: CAGLILGLQFF; cdr3_nt: TGTGCCGGTCTTATCCTTGGGCTCCAGTTCTTC
cdr3_length: 18; d_call: TRBD2; clone_size: few; j_call: TRBJ2-2; v_call: TRBV9; cdr3_aa: CASSGDLLAIGNTGELFF; cdr3_nt: TGTGCCAGCAGCGGCGACCTACTAGCGATCGGGAACACCGGGGAGCTGTTTTTT
cdr3_length: 17; d_call: TRBD1; clone_size: once; j_call: TRBJ1-2; v_call: TRBV27; cdr3_aa: CASKPGQWGDQDYGYTF; cdr3_nt: TGTGCCAGCAAACCGGGACAGTGGGGGGATCAGGACTATGGCTACACCTTC
cdr3_length: 12; d_call: .; clone_size: few; j_call: TRBJ1-1; v_call: TRBV7-9; cdr3_aa: CASSPDGPEAFF; cdr3_nt: TGTGCCAGCAGCCCGGACGGACCTGAAGCTTTCTTT
cdr3_length: 14; d_call: TRBD2; clone_size: .; j_call: TRBJ2-7; v_call: TRBV9; cdr3_aa: CASSEGGRVHEQYF; cdr3_nt: TGTGCCAGCAGCGAGGGCGGGAGGGTCCACGAGCAGTACTTC
cdr3_length: 18; d_call: TRBD2; clone_size: .; j_call: TRBJ2-1; v_call: TRBV6-4; cdr3_aa: CASSDSNLAGGSYNEQFF; cdr3_nt: TGTGCCAGCAGTGACTCGAACCTAGCGGGAGGCTCCTACAATGAGCAGTTCTTC
cdr3_length: 13; d_call: TRBD2; clone_size: .; j_call: TRBJ2-1; v_call: TRBV19; cdr3_aa: CASNGLAGSEQFF; cdr3_nt: TGTGCCAGTAATGGACTAGCGGGAAGTGAGCAGTTCTTC
cdr3_length: 15; d_call: .; clone_size: .; j_call: TRBJ2-1; v_call: TRBV27; cdr3_aa: CASSLQFLRVEEQFF; cdr3_nt: TGTGCCAGCAGTTTACAATTTTTACGAGTTGAGGAGCAGTTCTTC
cdr3_length: 14; d_call: .; clone_size: .; j_call: TRBJ2-7; v_call: TRBV9; cdr3_aa: CASSEGRVDYEQYF; cdr3_nt: TGTGCCAGCAGCGAGGGAAGGGTGGATTACGAGCAGTACTTC
cdr3_length: 14; d_call: .; clone_size: once; j_call: TRBJ1-4; v_call: TRBV4-1; cdr3_aa: CASTPRRLEEKLFF; cdr3_nt: TGCGCCAGCACCCCAAGGAGGCTAGAGGAAAAACTGTTTTTT
cdr3_length: 15; d_call: .; clone_size: few; j_call: TRBJ1-2; v_call: TRBV6-5; cdr3_aa: CASSYVGMEDYGYTF; cdr3_nt: TGTGCCAGCAGTTACGTGGGAATGGAGGACTATGGCTACACCTTC
cdr3_length: 14; d_call: .; clone_size: .; j_call: TRBJ2-7; v_call: TRBV14; cdr3_aa: CASSQGWGGYEQYF; cdr3_nt: TGTGCCAGCAGCCAAGGCTGGGGAGGCTACGAGCAGTACTTC
cdr3_length: 15; d_call: .; clone_size: .; j_call: TRBJ1-2; v_call: TRBV28; cdr3_aa: CASTSFPFFNYGYTF; cdr3_nt: TGTGCCAGCACCAGTTTCCCTTTTTTTAACTATGGCTACACCTTC
cdr3_length: 11; d_call: .; clone_size: once; j_call: TRBJ1-2; v_call: TRBV29-1; cdr3_aa: CSVVGDYGYTF; cdr3_nt: TGCAGCGTTGTCGGAGACTATGGCTACACCTTC
cdr3_length: 17; d_call: .; clone_size: .; j_call: TRBJ2-5; v_call: TRBV7-9; cdr3_aa: CASSLALRAGGEETQYF; cdr3_nt: TGTGCCAGCAGCTTAGCGCTTCGAGCAGGAGGGGAGGAGACCCAGTACTTC
cdr3_length: 12; d_call: .; clone_size: .; j_call: TRBJ2-7; v_call: TRBV10-3; cdr3_aa: CAISQNPYEQYF; cdr3_nt: TGTGCCATCAGCCAAAATCCGTACGAGCAGTACTTC
cdr3_length: 15; d_call: .; clone_size: .; j_call: TRBJ2-7; v_call: TRBV6-5; cdr3_aa: CASSYWQETCYEQYF; cdr3_nt: TGTGCCAGCAGTTACTGGCAGGAGACCTGCTACGAGCAGTACTTC
cdr3_length: 12; d_call: .; clone_size: .; j_call: TRBJ2-2; v_call: TRBV28; cdr3_aa: CASSLATGELFF; cdr3_nt: TGTGCCAGCAGTCTTGCCACCGGGGAGCTGTTTTTT
cdr3_length: 13; d_call: .; clone_size: .; j_call: TRBJ2-1; v_call: TRBV28; cdr3_aa: CASSESENNEQFF; cdr3_nt: TGTGCCAGCAGTGAATCTGAGAACAATGAGCAGTTCTTC
cdr3_length: 13; d_call: .; clone_size: .; j_call: TRBJ2-7; v_call: TRBV7-6; cdr3_aa: CASSLGSTYEQYF; cdr3_nt: TGTGCCAGCAGCTTAGGAAGCACCTACGAGCAGTACTTC
cdr3_length: 13; d_call: TRBD1; clone_size: .; j_call: TRBJ2-2; v_call: TRBV9; cdr3_aa: CASTAGGPGELFF; cdr3_nt: TGTGCCAGCACCGCAGGGGGCCCCGGGGAGCTGTTTTTT
cdr3_length: 17; d_call: .; clone_size: .; j_call: TRBJ1-5; v_call: TRBV23-1; cdr3_aa: CASSQPPGPREDQPQHF; cdr3_nt: TGCGCCAGCAGTCAACCACCGGGACCTAGGGAGGATCAGCCCCAGCATTTT
cdr3_length: 16; d_call: TRBD1; clone_size: .; j_call: TRBJ1-1; v_call: TRBV28; cdr3_aa: CASRDRDRGTNTEAFF; cdr3_nt: TGTGCCAGCAGGGACCGGGACAGGGGGACGAACACTGAAGCTTTCTTT
cdr3_length: 15; d_call: .; clone_size: .; j_call: TRBJ1-5; v_call: TRBV28; cdr3_aa: CASSLLKNSNQPQHF; cdr3_nt: TGTGCCAGCAGTCTGCTCAAGAATAGCAATCAGCCCCAGCATTTT
cdr3_length: 13; d_call: .; clone_size: .; j_call: TRBJ2-7; v_call: TRBV27; cdr3_aa: CASKEVGSYEQYF; cdr3_nt: TGTGCCAGCAAAGAGGTCGGGAGCTACGAGCAGTACTTC
cdr3_length: 13; d_call: .; clone_size: .; j_call: TRBJ1-2; v_call: TRBV7-9; cdr3_aa: CASSLVSPYGYTF; cdr3_nt: TGTGCCAGCAGCTTAGTTTCGCCTTATGGCTACACCTTC
cdr3_length: 15; d_call: .; clone_size: .; j_call: TRBJ2-5; v_call: TRBV28; cdr3_aa: CASSFRLSGEETQYF; cdr3_nt: TGTGCCAGCAGTTTTCGACTCAGTGGGGAAGAGACCCAGTACTTC
cdr3_length: 16; d_call: .; clone_size: .; j_call: TRBJ2-1; v_call: TRBV10-3; cdr3_aa: CAISEVGETLYNEQFF; cdr3_nt: TGTGCCATCAGTGAGGTCGGGGAGACCCTATACAATGAGCAGTTCTTC
cdr3_length: 13; d_call: .; clone_size: .; j_call: TRBJ2-7; v_call: TRBV5-1; cdr3_aa: CASSSTEGYEQYF; cdr3_nt: TGCGCCAGCAGCTCGACAGAGGGCTACGAGCAGTACTTC
cdr3_length: 15; d_call: .; clone_size: .; j_call: TRBJ1-3; v_call: TRBV9; cdr3_aa: CASSVDGSSGNTIYF; cdr3_nt: TGTGCCAGCAGCGTAGACGGTTCGTCGGGAAACACCATATATTTT
cdr3_length: 12; d_call: TRBD2; clone_size: .; j_call: TRBJ2-1; v_call: TRBV2; cdr3_aa: CASPGGSNEQFF; cdr3_nt: TGTGCCAGCCCCGGGGGGAGCAATGAGCAGTTCTTC
cdr3_length: 15; d_call: .; clone_size: .; j_call: TRBJ2-1; v_call: TRBV7-9; cdr3_aa: CASSLAGALYNEQFF; cdr3_nt: TGTGCCAGCAGCTTAGCGGGAGCGTTATACAATGAGCAGTTCTTC
cdr3_length: 14; d_call: .; clone_size: .; j_call: TRBJ2-3; v_call: TRBV28; cdr3_aa: CASSLAELWDTQYF; cdr3_nt: TGTGCCAGCAGTTTGGCGGAGCTTTGGGATACGCAGTATTTT
cdr3_length: 13; d_call: TRBD1; clone_size: .; j_call: TRBJ1-6; v_call: TRBV6-4; cdr3_aa: CATLDREGSPLHF; cdr3_nt: TGTGCCACCCTCGACAGGGAGGGTTCACCCCTCCACTTT
cdr3_length: 15; d_call: .; clone_size: .; j_call: TRBJ1-3; v_call: TRBV7-6; cdr3_aa: CASSLSTGHGNTIYF; cdr3_nt: TGTGCCAGCAGCTTAAGTACGGGGCATGGAAACACCATATATTTT